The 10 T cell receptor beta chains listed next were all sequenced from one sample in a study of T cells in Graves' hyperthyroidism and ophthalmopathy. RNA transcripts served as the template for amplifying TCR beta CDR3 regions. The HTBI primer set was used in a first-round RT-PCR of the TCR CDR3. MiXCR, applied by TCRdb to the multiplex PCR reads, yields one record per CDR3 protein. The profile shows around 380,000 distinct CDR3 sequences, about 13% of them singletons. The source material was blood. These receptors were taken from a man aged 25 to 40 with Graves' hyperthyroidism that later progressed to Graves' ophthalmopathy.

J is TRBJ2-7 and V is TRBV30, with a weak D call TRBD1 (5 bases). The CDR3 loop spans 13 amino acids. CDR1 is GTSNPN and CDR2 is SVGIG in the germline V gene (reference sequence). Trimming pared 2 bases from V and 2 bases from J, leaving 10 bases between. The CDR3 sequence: CAWSPGHPYEQYF. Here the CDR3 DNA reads TGTGCCTGGAGTCCCGGACATCCCTACGAGCAGTACTTC.

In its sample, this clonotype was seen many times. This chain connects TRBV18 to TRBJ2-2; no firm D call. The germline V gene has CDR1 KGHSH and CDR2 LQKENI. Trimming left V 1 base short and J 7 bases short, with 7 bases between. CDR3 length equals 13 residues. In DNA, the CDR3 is TGTGCCAGCTCACCACGTGACGGCGGGGAGCTGTTTTTT. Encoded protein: CASSPRDGGELFF.

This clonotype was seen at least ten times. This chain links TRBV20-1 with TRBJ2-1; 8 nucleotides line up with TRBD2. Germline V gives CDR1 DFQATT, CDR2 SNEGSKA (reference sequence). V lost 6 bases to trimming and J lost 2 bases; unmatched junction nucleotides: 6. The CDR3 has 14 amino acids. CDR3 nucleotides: TGCAGTGCCAGAATCGGGGGGGCCTACAATGAGCAGTTCTTC. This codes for CSARIGGAYNEQFF.

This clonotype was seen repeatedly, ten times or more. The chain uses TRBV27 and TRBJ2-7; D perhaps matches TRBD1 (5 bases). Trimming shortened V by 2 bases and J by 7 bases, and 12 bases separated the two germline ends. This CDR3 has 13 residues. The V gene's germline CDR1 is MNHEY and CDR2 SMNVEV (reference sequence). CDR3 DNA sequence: TGTGCCAGCAGTTTAATGCTAAAGGGGGAGCAGTACTTC. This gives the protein CASSLMLKGEQYF.

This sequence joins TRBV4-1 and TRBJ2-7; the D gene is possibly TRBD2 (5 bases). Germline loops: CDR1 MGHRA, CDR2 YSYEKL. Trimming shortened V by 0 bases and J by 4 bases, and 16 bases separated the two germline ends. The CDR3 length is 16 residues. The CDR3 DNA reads TGCGCCAGCAGCCAAGAGCAGTGGGAGAATACATACGAGCAGTACTTC. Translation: CASSQEQWENTYEQYF.

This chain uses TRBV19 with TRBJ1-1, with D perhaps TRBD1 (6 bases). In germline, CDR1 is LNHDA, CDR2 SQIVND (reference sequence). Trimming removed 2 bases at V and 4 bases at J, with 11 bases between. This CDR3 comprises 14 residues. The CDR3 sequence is CASSILGGPTEAFF. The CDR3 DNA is TGTGCCAGTAGTATACTCGGGGGGCCCACTGAAGCTTTCTTT.

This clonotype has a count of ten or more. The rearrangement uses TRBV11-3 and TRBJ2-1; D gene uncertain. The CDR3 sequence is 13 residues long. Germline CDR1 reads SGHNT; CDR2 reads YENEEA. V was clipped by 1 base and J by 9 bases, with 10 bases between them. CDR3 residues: CASSLVPGPEQFF. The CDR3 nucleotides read TGTGCCAGCAGCTTAGTTCCCGGACCTGAGCAGTTCTTC.

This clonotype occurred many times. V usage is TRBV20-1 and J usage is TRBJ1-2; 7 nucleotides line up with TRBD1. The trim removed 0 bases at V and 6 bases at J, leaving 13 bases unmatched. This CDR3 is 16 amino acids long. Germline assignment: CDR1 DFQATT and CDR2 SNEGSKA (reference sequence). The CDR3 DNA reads TGCAGTGCTAGAGATTTAACCCCCGACAGGGTTGATGGCTACACCTTC. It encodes CSARDLTPDRVDGYTF.

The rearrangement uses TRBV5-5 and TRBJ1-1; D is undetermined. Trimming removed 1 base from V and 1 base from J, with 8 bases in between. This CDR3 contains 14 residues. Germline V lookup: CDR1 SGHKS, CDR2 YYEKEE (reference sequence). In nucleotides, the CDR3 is TGTGCCAGCAGCTTGTTTTCTTGGAACACTGAAGCTTTCTTT. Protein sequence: CASSLFSWNTEAFF.

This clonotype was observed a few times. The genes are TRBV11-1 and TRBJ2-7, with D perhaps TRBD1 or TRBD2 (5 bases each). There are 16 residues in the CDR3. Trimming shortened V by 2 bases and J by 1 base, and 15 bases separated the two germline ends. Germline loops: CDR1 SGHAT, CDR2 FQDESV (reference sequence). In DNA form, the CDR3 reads TGTGCCAGCAGCTTATCCCGACGGGGCCGTTCCTACGAGCAGTACTTC. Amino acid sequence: CASSLSRRGRSYEQYF.